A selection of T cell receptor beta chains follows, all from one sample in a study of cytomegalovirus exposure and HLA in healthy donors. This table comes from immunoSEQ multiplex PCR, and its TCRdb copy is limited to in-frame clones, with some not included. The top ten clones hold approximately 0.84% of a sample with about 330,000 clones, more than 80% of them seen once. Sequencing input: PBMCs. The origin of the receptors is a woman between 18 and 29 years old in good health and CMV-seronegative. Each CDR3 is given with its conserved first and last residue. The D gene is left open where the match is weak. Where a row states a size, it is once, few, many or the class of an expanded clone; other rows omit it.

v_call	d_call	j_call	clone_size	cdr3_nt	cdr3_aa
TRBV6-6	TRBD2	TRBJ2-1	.	TGTGCCAGCAGTTACCGGGAGCGGGAGGTCGCTGAGCAGTTCTTC	CASSYREREVAEQFF
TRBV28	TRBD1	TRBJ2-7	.	TGTGCCAGCAGTGGGCCGGGACAGGGTAAACCCTACGAGCAGTACTTC	CASSGPGQGKPYEQYF
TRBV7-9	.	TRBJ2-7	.	TGTGCCAGCAGTCCTAGCGCTTCCTACGAGCAGTACTTC	CASSPSASYEQYF
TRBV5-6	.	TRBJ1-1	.	TGTGCCAGCGGGGAGGACGAGAACACTGAAGCTTTCTTT	CASGEDENTEAFF
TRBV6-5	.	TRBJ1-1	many	TGTGCCAGCAGACGGGCCACGCGGGGGGAAAATGAAGCTTTCTTT	CASRRATRGENEAFF
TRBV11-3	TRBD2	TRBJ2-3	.	TGTGCCAGCAGCTTAATGGGGAGCGGGAACACAGATACGCAGTATTTT	CASSLMGSGNTDTQYF
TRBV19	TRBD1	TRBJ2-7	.	TGTGCCAGTAGTACGGACAGGGGTTCCTACGAGCAGTACTTC	CASSTDRGSYEQYF
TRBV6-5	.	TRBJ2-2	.	TGTGCCAGTAGCGGCCGCACCGGGGAGCTGTTTTTT	CASSGRTGELFF
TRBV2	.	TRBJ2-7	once	TGTGCCGGAAGACAGGACAACTACGAGCAGTACTTC	CAGRQDNYEQYF
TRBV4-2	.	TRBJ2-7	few	TGTGCCAGCAGCCAAGATCGCGGTTCGGACGAGCAGTACTTC	CASSQDRGSDEQYF
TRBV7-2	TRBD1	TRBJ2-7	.	TGTGCCAGCAGCTCGGGACAGGGGATCCCTCTGTACTTC	CASSSGQGIPLYF
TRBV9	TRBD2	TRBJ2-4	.	TGTGCCAGCAGCCCCCGCGGCGGGAGTGCCAAAAACATTCAGTACTTC	CASSPRGGSAKNIQYF
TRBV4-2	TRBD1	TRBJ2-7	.	TGTGCCAGCAGCCAAGCCATCGGACAGGGGGCGGACGAGCAGTACTTC	CASSQAIGQGADEQYF
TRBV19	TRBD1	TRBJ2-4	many	TGTGCCAGTAGTGCACAGGGGAGCAAAAACATTCAGTACTTC	CASSAQGSKNIQYF
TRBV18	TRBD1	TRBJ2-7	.	TGTGCCAGCTCACCCGGGACAGGGGATTCCTACGAGCAGTACTTC	CASSPGTGDSYEQYF
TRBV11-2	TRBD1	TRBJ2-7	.	TGTGCCAGCAGCTTAGACAGGGACAGGGTCTACGAGCAGTACTTC	CASSLDRDRVYEQYF
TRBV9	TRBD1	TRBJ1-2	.	TGTGCCAGCAGCGCCCGGGACAGCCTTCACTATGGCTACACCTTC	CASSARDSLHYGYTF
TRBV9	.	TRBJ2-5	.	TGTGCCAGCAGCGTAGCTTTGGACTTCGGGCAAGAGACCCAGTACTTC	CASSVALDFGQETQYF
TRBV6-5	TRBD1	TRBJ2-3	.	TGTGCCAGCAGAAGACAGGGGCGAGACACAGATACGCAGTATTTT	CASRRQGRDTDTQYF
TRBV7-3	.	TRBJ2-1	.	TGTGCCAGCAGCCGAGGAAGCAATGAGCAGTTCTTC	CASSRGSNEQFF
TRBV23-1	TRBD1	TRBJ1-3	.	TGCGCCAGCAGTCTCACAGGGGATGGAAACACCATATATTTT	CASSLTGDGNTIYF
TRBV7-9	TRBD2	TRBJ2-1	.	TGTGCCAGCAGCACCGGGACTAGCGGGAGCTCCTACAATGAGCAGTTCTTC	CASSTGTSGSSYNEQFF
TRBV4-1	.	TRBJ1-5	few	TGCGCCAGCAGCCTAGACGGTCCCAATCAGCCCCAGCATTTT	CASSLDGPNQPQHF
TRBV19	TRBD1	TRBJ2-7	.	TGTGCCAGTAGTCCGGGACAGGGACCCTACGAGCAGTACTTC	CASSPGQGPYEQYF
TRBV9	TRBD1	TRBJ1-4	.	TGTGCCAGCAGCGAGGGGGCACAAGGCGCGGGGAGTGAAAAACTGTTTTTT	CASSEGAQGAGSEKLFF
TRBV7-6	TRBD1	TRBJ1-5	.	TGTGCCAGCAGCCCGGGACAGGGGGGAAATCAGCCCCAGCATTTT	CASSPGQGGNQPQHF
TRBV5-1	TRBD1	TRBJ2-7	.	TGCGCCAGCAGCACGGCGACCTTGAGGGGGCTCTCCTACGAGCAGTACTTC	CASSTATLRGLSYEQYF
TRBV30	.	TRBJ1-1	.	TGTGCCTGGACAGCAGGGGTCGATGTGTACACTGAAGCTTTCTTT	CAWTAGVDVYTEAFF
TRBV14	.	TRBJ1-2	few	TGTGCCAGCAGCCAAGTCGAGCGTCCCTTATATGGCTACACCTTC	CASSQVERPLYGYTF
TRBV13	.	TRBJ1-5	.	TGTGCCAGCAGCCACGGTCTAGGGCCCCAGCATTTT	CASSHGLGPQHF
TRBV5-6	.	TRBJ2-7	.	TGTGCCAGCAGCGACGGGGTTTTCTCCTACGAGCAGTACTTC	CASSDGVFSYEQYF
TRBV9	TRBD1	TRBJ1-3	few	TGTGCCAGCAGCGGCCGGGACAGGGTGAACTCTGGAAACACCATATATTTT	CASSGRDRVNSGNTIYF
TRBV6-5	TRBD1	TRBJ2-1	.	TGTGCCAGCAGTTCCGGGGACAGGGAAGTTTATGAGCAGTTCTTC	CASSSGDREVYEQFF
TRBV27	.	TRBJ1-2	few	TGTGCCAGCGGGGCCGACAGTTCTATCGGCTACACCTTC	CASGADSSIGYTF
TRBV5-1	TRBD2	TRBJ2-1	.	TGCGCCAGCAGCTTGCTCGTTGCGGGAGGGTTCTCCTACAATGAGCAGTTCTTC	CASSLLVAGGFSYNEQFF
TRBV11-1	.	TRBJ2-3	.	TGTGCCAGCAGCTCCTCCTATAGTGCGGATACGCAGTATTTT	CASSSSYSADTQYF
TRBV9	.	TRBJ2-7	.	TGTGCCAGCAGCCCCCGACGGGGAGGAGGCGAGCAGTACTTC	CASSPRRGGGEQYF
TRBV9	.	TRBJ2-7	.	TGTGCCAGCAGCGACCGAGGGGGCGAGCAGTACTTC	CASSDRGGEQYF
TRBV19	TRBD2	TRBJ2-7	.	TGTGCCAGTAGTCCCAAGGGACTATGGAACTACGAGCAGTACTTC	CASSPKGLWNYEQYF
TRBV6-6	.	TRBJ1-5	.	TGTGCCAGCAGCCAAAACCTAGCCCAGCCCCAGCATTTT	CASSQNLAQPQHF
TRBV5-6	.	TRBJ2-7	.	TGTGCCAGCAGCTTGAGGAGAAACTACGAGCAGTACTTC	CASSLRRNYEQYF
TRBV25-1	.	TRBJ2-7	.	TGTGCCAGCAGTCCCCTCGACACGCGTTTCGGCGAGCAGTACTTC	CASSPLDTRFGEQYF
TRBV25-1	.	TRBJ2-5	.	TGTGCCAGCAGGCCCCAGGTCATGGAGACCCAGTACTTC	CASRPQVMETQYF
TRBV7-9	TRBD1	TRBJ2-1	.	TGTGCCAGCAGCTTCAGGGGGACCACAAACAATGAGCAGTTCTTC	CASSFRGTTNNEQFF
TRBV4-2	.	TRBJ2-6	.	TGTGCCAGCAGCCAGCTGAGTTCTGGGGCCAACGTCCTGACTTTC	CASSQLSSGANVLTF
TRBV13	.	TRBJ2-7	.	TGTGCCAGCAGCTTAGGACACCCCTACGAGCAGTACTTC	CASSLGHPYEQYF
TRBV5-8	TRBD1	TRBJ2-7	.	TGTGCCAGCAGCTTGGGACAGGGATTCTCCTACGAGCAGTACTTC	CASSLGQGFSYEQYF
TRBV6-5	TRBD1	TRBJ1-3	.	TGTGCCAGCAGTTATAAGGGGACAGGGTCTGGAAACACCATATATTTT	CASSYKGTGSGNTIYF
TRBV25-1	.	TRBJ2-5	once	TGTGCCAGCAGTCCCCAATTTAAGGGGGTTGGGGAGACCCAGTACTTC	CASSPQFKGVGETQYF
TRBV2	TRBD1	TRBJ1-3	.	TGTGCCAGCAGGACGACAGGGCTTGGAAACACCATATATTTT	CASRTTGLGNTIYF
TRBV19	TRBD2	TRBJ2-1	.	TGTGCCAGTAGCTGGGGACTAGCGGGACTCAATGAGCAGTTCTTC	CASSWGLAGLNEQFF
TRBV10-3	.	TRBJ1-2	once	TGTGCCATCAGTGAGTCCTCAGGGGCACCCTATGGCTACACCTTC	CAISESSGAPYGYTF
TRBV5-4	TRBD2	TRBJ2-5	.	TGTGCCAGCACCCCGACTAGCGGGAGTTGGGAGACCCAGTACTTC	CASTPTSGSWETQYF
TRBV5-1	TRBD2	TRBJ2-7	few	TGCGCCAGCAGCTTGTCGGCTAGCGGGAGTTACGAGCAGTACTTC	CASSLSASGSYEQYF
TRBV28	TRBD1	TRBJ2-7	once	TGTGCCAGCAGTTCGGACCCCGCCTTGGGGACAGGGGGCCCCTACGAGCAGTACTTC	CASSSDPALGTGGPYEQYF
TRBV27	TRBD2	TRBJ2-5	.	TGTGCCAGCAGTTCCCCGACTAGCGGCCAAGAGACCCAGTACTTC	CASSSPTSGQETQYF